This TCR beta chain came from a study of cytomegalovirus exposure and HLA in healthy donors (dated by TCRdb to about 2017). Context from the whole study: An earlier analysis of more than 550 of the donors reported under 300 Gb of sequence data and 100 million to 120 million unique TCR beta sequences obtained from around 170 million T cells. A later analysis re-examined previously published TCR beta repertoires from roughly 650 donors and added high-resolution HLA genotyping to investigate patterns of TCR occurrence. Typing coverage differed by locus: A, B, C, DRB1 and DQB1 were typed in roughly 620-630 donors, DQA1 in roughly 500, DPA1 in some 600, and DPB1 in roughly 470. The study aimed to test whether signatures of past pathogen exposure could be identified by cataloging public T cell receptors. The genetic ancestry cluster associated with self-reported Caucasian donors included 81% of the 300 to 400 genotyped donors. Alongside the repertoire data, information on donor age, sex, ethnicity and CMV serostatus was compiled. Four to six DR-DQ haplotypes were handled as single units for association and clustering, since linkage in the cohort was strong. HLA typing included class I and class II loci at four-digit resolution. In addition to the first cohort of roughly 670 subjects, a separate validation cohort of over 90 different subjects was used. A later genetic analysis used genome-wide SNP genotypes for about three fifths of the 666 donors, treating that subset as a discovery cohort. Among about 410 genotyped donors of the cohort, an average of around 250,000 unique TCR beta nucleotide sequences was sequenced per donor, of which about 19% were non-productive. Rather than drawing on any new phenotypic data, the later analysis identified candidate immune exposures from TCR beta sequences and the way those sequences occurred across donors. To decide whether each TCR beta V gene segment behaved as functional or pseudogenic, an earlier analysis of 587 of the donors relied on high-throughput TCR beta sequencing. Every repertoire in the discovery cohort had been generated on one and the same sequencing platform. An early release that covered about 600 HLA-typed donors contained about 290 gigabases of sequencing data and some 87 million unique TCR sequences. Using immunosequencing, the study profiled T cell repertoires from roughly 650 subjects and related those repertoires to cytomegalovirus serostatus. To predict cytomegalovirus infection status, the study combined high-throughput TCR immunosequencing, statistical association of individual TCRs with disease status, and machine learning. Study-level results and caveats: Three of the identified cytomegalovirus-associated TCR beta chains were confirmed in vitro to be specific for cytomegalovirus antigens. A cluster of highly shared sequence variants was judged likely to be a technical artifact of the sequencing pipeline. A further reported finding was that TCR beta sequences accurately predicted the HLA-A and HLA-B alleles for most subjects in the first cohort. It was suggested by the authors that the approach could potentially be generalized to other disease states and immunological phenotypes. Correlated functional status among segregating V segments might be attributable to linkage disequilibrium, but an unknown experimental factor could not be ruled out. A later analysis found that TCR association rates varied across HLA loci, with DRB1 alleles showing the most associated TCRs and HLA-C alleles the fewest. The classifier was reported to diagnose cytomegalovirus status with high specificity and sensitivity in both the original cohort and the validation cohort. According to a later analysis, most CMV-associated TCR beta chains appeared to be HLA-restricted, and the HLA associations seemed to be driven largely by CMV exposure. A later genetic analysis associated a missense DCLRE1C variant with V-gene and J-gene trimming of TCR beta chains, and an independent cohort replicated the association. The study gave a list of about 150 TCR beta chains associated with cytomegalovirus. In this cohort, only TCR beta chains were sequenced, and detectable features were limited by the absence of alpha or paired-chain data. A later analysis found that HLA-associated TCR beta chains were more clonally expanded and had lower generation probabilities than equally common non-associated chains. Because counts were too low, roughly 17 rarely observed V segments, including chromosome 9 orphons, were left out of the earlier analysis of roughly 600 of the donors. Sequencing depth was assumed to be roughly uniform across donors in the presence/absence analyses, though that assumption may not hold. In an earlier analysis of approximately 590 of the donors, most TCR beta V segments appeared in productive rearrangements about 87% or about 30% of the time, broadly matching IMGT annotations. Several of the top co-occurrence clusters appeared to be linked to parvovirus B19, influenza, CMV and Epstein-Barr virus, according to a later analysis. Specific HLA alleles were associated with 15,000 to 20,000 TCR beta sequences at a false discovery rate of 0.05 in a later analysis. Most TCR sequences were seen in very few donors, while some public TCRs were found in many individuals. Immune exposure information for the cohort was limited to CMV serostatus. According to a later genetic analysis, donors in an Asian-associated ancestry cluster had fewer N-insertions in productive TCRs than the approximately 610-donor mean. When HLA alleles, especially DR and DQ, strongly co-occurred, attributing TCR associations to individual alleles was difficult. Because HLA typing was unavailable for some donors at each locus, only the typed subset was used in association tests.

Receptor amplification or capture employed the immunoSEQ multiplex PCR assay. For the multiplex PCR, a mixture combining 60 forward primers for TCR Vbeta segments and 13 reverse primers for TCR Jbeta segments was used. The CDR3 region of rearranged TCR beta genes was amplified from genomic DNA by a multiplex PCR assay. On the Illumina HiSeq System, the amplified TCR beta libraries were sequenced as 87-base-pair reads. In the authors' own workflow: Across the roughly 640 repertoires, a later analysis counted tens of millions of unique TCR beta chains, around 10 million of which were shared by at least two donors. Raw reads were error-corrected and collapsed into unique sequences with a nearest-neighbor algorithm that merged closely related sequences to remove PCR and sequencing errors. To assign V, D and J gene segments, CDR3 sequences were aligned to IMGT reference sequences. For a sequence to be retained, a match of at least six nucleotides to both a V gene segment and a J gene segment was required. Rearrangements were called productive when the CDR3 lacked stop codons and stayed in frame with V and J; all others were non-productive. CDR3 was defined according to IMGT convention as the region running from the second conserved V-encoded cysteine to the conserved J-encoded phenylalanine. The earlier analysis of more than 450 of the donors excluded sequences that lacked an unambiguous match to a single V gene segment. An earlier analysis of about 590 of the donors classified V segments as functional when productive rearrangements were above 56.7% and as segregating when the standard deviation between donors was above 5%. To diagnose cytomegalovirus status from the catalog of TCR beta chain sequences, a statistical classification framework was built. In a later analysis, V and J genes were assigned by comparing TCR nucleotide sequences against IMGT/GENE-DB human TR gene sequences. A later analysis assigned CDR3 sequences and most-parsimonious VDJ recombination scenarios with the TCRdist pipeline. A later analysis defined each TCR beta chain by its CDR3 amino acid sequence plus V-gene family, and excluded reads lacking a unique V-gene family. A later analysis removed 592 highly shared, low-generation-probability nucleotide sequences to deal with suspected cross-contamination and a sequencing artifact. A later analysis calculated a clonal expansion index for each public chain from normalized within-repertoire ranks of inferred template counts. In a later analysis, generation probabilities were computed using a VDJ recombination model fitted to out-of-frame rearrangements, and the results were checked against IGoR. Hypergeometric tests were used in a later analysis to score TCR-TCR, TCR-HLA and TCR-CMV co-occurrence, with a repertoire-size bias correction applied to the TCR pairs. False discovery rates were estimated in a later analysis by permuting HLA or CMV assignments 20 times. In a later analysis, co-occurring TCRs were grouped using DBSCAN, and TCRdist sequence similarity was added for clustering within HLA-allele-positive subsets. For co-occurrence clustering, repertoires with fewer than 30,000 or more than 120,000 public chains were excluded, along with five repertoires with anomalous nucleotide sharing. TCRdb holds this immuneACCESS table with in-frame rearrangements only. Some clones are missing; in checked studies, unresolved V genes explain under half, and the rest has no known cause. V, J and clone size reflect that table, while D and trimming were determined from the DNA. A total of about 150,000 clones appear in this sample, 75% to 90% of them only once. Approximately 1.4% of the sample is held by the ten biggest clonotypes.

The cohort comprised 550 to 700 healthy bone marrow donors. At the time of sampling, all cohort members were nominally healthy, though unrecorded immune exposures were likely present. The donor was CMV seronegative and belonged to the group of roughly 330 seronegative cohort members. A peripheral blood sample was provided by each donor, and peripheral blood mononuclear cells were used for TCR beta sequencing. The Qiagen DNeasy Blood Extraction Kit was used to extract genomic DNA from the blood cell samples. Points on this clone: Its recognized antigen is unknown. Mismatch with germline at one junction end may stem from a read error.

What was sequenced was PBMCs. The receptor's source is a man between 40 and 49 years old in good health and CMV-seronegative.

The DNA sequence follows: TGTGCTAGCAGCCTGAGCGGGGATTCCTACGAGCAGTACTTC. It encodes CASSLSGDSYEQYF. Recombination connected TRBV7-7 to TRBJ2-7; the junction holds 7 bases that match TRBD2. The CDR3 spans 14 residues, from the cysteine through the phenylalanine. The entry retains the CDR3 DNA only, 42 bases that are in frame from base 1. Sequences SSHAT (CDR1) and FNYEAQ (CDR2) are obtained from the germline V gene (reference sequence).